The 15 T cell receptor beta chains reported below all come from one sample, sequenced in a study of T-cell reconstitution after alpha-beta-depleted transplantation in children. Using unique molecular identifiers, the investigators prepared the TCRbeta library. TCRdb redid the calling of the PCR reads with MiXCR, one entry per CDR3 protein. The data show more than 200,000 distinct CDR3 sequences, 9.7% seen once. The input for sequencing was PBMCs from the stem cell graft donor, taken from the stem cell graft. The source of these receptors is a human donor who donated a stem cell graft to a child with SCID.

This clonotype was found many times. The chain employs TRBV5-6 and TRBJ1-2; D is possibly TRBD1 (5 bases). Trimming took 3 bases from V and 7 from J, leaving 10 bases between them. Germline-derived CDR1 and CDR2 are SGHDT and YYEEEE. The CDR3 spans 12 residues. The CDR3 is CASSCAGCGYTF. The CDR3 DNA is TGTGCCAGCAGCTGCGCAGGGTGTGGCTACACCTTC.

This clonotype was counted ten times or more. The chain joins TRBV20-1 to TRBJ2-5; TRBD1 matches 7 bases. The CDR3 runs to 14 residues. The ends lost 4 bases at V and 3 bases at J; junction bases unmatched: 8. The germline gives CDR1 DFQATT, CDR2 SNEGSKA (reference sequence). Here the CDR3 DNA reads TGCAGTGCTATCCACTCGACAGGGAAAGAGACCCAGTACTTC. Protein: CSAIHSTGKETQYF.

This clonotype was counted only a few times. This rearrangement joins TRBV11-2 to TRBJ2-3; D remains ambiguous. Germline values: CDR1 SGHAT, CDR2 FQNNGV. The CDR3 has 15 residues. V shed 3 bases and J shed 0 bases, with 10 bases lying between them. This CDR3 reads CASSFGGASTDTQYF. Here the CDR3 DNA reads TGTGCCAGCAGCTTTGGCGGAGCTAGCACAGATACGCAGTATTTT.

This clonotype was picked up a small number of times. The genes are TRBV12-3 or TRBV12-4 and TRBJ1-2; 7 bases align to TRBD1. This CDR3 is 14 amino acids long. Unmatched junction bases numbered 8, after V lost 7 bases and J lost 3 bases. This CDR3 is CASNRPGGDYGYTF. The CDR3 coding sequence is TGTGCCAGCAACCGACCAGGGGGGGACTATGGCTACACCTTC.

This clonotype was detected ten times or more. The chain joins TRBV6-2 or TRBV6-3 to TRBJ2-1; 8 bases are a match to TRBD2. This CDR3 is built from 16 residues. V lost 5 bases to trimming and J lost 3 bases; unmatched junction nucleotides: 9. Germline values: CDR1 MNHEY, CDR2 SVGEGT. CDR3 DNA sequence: TGTGCCAGCAGTAACCCGGGACTAGACGGCTACAATGAGCAGTTCTTC. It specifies CASSNPGLDGYNEQFF.

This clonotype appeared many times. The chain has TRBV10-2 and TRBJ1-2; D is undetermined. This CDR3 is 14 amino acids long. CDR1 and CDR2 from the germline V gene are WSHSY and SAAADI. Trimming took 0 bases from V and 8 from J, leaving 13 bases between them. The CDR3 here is CASSESYSSRGYTF. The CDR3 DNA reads TGCGCCAGCAGTGAGTCGTACAGCTCTCGAGGCTACACCTTC.

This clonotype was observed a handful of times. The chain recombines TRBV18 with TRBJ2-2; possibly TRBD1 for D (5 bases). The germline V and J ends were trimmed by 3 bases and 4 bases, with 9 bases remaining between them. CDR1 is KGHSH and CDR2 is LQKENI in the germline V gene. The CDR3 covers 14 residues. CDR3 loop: CASSPDRITGELFF. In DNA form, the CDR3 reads TGTGCCAGCTCACCTGACAGAATCACCGGGGAGCTGTTTTTT.

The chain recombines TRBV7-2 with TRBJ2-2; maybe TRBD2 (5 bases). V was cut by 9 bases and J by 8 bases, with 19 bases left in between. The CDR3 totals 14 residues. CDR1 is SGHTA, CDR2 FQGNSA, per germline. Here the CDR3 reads CASQTGSSGGELFF. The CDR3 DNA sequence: TGTGCCAGTCAAACCGGGTCCTCGGGGGGGGAGCTGTTTTTT.

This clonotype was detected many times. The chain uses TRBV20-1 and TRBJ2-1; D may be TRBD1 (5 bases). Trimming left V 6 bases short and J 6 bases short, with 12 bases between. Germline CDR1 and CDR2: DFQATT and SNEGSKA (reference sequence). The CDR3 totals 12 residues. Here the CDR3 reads CSAGAGLNEQFF. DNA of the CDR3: TGCAGTGCAGGGGCTGGGCTCAATGAGCAGTTCTTC.

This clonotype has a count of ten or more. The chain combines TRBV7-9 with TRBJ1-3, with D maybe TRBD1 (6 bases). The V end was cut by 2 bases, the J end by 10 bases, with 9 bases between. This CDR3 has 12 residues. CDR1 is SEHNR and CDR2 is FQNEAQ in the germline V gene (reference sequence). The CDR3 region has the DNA TGTGCCAGCAGCTTACAGGGGCAGACCATATATTTT. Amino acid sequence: CASSLQGQTIYF.

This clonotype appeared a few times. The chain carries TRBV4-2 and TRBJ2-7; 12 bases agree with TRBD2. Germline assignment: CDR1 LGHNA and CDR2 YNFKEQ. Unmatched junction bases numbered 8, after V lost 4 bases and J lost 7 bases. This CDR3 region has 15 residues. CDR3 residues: CASSPLAGGPGEQYF. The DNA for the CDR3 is TGTGCCAGCAGCCCCCTAGCGGGGGGGCCTGGGGAGCAGTACTTC.

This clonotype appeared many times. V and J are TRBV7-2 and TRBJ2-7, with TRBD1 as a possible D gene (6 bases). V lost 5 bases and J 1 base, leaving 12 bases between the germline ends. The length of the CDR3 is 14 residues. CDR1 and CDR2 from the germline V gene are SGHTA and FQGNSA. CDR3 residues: CASSPVDRSYEQYF. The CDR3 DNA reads TGTGCCAGCAGCCCAGTTGACAGGTCCTACGAGCAGTACTTC.

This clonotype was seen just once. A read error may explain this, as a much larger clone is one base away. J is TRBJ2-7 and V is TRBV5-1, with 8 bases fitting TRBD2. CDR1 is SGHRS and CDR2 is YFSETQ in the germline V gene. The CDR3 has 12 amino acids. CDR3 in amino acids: CASSGLAYKQYF. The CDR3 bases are TGCGCCAGCAGCGGACTAGCCTACAAGCAGTACTTC.

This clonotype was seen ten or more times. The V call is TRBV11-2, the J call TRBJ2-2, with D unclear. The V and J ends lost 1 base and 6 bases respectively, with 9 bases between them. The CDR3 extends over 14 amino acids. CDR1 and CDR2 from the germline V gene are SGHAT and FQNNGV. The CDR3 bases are TGTGCCAGCAGCTTAGCCCGGGTTGCCGGGGAGCTGTTTTTT. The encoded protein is CASSLARVAGELFF.

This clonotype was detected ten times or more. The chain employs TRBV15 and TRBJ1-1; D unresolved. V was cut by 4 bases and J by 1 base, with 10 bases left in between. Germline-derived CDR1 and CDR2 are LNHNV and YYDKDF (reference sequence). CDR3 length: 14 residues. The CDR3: CATSNPGENTEAFF. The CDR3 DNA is TGTGCCACCAGCAACCCCGGGGAGAACACTGAAGCTTTCTTT.